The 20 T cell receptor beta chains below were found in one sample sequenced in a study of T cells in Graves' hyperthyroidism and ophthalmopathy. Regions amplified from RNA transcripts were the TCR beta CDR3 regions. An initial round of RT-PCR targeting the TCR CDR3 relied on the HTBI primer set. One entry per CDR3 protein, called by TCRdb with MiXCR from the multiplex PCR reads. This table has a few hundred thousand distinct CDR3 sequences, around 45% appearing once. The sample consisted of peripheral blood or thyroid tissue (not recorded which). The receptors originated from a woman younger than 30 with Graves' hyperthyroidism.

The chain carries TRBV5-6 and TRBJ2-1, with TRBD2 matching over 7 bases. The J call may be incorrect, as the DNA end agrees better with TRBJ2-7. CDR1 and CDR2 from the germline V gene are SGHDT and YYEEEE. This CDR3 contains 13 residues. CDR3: CASSLGGRCEQYF. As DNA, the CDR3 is TGTGCCAGCAGTCTGGGCGGGAGATGTGAGCAGTACTTC.

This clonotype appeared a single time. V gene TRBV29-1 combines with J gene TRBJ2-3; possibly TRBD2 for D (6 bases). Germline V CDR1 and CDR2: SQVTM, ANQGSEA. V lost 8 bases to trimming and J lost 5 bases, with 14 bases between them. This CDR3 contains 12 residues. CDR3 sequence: CSLKWGGDTQYF. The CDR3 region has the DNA TGCAGCTTAAAGTGGGGAGGAGATACGCAGTATTTT.

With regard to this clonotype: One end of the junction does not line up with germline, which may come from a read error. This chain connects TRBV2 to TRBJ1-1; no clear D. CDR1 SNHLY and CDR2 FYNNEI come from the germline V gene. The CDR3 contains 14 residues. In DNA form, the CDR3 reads TGTGCCAGCAGTGAAGTGGTTCTGAACACTGAAGCCTTCTTT. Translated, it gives CASSEVVLNTEAFF.

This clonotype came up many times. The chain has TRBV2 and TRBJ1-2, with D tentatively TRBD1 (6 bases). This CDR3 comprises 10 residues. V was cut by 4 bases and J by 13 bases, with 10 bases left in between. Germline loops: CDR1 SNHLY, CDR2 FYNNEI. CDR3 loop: CASSGTAVTF. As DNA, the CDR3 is TGTGCCAGCAGTGGGACAGCTGTCACCTTC.

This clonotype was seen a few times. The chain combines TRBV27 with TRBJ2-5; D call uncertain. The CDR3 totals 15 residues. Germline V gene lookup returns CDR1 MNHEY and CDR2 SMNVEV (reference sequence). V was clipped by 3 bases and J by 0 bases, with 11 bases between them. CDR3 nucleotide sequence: TGTGCCAGCAGTTTCCTAGGGCTGGACCAAGAGACCCAGTACTTC. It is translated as CASSFLGLDQETQYF.

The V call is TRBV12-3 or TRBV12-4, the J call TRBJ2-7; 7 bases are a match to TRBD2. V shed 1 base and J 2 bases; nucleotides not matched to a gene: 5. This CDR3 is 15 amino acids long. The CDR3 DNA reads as TGTGCCAGCAGTTTAGGCAGGGCGGGAGCCTACGAGCAGTACTTC. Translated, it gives CASSLGRAGAYEQYF.

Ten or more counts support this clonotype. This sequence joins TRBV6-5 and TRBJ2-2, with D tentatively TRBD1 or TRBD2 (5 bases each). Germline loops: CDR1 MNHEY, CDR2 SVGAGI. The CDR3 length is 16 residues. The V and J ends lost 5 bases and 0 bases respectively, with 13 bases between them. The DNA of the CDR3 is TGTGCCAGCAGTCCATGGGGGACGGCGAACACCGGGGAGCTGTTTTTT. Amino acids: CASSPWGTANTGELFF.

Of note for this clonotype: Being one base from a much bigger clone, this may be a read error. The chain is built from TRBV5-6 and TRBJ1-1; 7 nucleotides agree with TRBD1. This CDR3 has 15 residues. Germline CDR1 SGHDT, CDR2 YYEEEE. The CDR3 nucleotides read TGTGCCAGCAGCCCGAAGGGGGCGGAGAACACTGAAGCTTCCTTT. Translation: CASSPKGAENTEASF.

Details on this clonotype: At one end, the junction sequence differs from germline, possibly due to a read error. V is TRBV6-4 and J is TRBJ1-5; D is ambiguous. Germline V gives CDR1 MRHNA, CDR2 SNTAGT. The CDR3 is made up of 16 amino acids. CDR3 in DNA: TGTGCCAGCAGTGACTCTGGACTGGACTACAATGAGCCCCAGCATTTT. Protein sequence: CASSDSGLDYNEPQHF.

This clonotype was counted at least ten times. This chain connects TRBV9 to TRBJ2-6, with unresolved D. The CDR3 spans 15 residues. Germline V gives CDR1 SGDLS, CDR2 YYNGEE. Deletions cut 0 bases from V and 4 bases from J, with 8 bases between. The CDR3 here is CASSVGGRGANVLTF. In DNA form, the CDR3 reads TGTGCCAGCAGCGTAGGGGGTAGAGGGGCCAACGTCCTGACTTTC.

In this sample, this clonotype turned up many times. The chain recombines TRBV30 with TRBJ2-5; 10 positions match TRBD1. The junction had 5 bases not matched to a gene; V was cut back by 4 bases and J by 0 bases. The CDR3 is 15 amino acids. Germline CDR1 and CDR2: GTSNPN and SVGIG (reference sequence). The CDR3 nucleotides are TGTGCCTGGAACCCGGGACAGGGGTACCAAGAGACCCAGTACTTC. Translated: CAWNPGQGYQETQYF.

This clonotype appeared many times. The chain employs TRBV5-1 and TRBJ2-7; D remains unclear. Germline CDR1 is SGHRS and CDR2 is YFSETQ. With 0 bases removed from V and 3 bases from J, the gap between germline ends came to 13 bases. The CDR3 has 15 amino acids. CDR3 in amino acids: CASSLGLQKDYEQYF. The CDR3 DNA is TGCGCCAGCAGCTTGGGTCTCCAGAAGGACTACGAGCAGTACTTC.

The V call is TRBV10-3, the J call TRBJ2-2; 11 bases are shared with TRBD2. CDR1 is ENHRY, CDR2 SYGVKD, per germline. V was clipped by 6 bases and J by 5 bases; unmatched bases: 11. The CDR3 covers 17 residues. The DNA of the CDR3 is TGTGCCATCAGCCTGCTAACTAGCGGGAGTGGTACCGGGGAGCTGTTTTTT. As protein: CAISLLTSGSGTGELFF.

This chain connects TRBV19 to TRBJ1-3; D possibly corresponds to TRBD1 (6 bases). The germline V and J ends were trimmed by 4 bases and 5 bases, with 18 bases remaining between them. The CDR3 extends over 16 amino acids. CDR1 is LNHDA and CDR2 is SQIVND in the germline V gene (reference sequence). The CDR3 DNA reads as TGTGCCAGTAGTAATACGAGGGGGGGCCGAAGAAACACCATATATTTT. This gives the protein CASSNTRGGRRNTIYF.

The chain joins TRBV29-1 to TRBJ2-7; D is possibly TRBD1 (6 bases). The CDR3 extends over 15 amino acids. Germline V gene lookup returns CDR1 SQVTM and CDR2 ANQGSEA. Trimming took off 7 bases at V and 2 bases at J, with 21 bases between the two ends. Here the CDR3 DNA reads TGCAGCGCTGTATTCCCTTCAGGGGTCCCCTACGAGCAGTACTTC. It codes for CSAVFPSGVPYEQYF.

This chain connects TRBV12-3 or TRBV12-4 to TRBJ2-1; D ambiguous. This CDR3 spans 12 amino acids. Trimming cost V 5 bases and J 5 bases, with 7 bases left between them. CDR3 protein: CASSTWDNEQFF. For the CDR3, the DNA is TGTGCCAGCAGTACTTGGGACAATGAGCAGTTCTTC.

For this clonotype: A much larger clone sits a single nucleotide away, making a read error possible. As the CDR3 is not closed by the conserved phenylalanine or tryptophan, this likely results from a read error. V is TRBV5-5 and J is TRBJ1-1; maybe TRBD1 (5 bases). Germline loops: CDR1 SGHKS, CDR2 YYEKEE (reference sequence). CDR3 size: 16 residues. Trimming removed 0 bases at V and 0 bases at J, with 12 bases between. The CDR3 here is CASSLGGWGLNTEAFL. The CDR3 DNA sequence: TGTGCCAGCAGCTTGGGGGGGTGGGGACTGAACACTGAAGCTTTCCTT.

This CDR3 reads CATSPVRAYEQYF. In DNA, the CDR3 is TGTGCCACCAGCCCAGTCCGGGCCTACGAGCAGTACTTC. The chain joins TRBV15 to TRBJ2-5; D unresolved. The end of the DNA aligns better with TRBJ2-7, so the J call may be wrong. The germline gives CDR1 LNHNV, CDR2 YYDKDF (reference sequence). CDR3 length: 13 amino acids.

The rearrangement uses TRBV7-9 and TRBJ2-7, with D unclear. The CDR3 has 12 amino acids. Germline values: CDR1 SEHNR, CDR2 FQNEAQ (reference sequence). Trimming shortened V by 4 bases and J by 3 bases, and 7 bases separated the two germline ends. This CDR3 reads CASSSRNYEQYF. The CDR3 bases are TGTGCCAGCAGCTCCCGGAACTACGAGCAGTACTTC. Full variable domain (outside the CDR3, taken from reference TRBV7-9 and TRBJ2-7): DTGVSQNPRHKITKRGQNVTFRCDPISEHNRLYWYRQTLGQGPEFLTYFQNEAQLEKSRLLSDRFSAERPKGSFSTLEIQRTEQGDSAMYLCASSSRNYEQYFGPGTRLTVT.

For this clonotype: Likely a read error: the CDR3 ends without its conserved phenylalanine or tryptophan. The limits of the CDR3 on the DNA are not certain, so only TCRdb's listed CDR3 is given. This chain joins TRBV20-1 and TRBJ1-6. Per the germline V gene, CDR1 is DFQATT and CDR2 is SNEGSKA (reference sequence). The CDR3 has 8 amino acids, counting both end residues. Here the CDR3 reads CSAPSRTS.